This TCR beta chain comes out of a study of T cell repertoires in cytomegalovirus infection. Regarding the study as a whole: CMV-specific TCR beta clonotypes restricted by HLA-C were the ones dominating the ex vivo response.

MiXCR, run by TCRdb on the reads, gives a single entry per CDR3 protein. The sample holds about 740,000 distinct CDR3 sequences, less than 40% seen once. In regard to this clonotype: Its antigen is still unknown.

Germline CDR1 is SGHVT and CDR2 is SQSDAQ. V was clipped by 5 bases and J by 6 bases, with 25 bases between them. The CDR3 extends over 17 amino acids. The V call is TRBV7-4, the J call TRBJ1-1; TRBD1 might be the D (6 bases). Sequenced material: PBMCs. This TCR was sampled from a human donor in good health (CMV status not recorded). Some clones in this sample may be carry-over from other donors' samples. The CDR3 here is CASSRTTSQGSASEAFF. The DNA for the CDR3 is TGTGCCAGCAGCCGCACTACTTCACAGGGCTCGGCGTCTGAAGCTTTCTTT.